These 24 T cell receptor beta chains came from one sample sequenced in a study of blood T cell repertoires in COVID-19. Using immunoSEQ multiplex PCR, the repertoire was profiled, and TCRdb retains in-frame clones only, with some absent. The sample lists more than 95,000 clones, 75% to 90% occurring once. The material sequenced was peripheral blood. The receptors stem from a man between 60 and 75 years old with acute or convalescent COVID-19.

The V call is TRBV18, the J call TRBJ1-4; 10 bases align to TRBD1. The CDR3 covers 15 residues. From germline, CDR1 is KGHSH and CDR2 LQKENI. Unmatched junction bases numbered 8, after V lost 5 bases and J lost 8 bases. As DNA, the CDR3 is TGTGCCAGCTCAGAACGGACAGGGGGTGGAGAAAAACTGTTTTTT. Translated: CASSERTGGGEKLFF.

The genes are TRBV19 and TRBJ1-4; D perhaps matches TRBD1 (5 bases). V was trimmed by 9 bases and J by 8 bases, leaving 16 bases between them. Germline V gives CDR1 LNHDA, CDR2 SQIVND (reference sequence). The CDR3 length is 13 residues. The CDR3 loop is CASSPRRGEKLFF. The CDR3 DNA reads TGTGCCAGCTCTCCCAGGCGGGGGGAAAAACTGTTTTTT.

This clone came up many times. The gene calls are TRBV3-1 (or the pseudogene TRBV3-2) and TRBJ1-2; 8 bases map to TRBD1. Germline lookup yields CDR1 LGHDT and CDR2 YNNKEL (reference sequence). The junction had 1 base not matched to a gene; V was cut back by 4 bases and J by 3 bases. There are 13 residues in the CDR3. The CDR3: CASSPDRDYGYTF. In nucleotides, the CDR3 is TGTGCCAGCAGCCCGGACAGGGACTATGGCTACACCTTC.

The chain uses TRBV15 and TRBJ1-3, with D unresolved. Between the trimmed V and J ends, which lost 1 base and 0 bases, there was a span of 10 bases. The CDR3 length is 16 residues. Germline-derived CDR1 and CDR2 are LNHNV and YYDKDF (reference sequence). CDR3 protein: CATSRGSESSGNTIYF. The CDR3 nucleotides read TGTGCCACCAGCAGAGGATCGGAGAGCTCTGGAAACACCATATATTTT.

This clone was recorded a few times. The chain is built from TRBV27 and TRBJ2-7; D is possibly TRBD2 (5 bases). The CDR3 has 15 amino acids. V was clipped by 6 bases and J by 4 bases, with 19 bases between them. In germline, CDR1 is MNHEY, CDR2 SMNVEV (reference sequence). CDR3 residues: CASRGFRSRGYEQYV. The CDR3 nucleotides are TGTGCCAGCAGGGGGTTTAGGAGCCGGGGATACGAGCAGTACGTC.

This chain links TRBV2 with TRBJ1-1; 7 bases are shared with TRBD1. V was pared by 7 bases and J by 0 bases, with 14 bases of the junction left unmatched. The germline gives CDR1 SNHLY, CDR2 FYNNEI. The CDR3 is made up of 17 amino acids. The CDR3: CASNGPGQTNLNTEAFF. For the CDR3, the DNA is TGTGCCAGCAACGGTCCGGGACAGACTAACTTGAACACTGAAGCTTTCTTT.

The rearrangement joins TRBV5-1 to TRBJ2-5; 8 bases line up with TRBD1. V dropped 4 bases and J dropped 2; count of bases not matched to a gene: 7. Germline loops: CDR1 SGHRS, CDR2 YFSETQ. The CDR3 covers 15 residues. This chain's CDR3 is CASSPVGTGQETQYF. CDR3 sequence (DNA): TGCGCCAGCAGCCCTGTGGGGACAGGTCAAGAGACCCAGTACTTC. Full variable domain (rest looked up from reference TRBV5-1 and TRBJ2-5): KAGVTQTPRYLIKTRGQQVTLSCSPISGHRSVSWYQQTPGQGLQFLFEYFSETQRNKGNFPGRFSGRQFSNSRSEMNVSTLELGDSALYLCASSPVGTGQETQYFGPGTRLLVL.

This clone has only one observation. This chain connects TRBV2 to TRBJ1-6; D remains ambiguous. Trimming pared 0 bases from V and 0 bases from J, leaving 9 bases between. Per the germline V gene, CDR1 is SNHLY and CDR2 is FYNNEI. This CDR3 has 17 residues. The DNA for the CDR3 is TGTGCCAGCAGTGAAGCACGGTTAAGCTCCTATAATTCACCCCTCCACTTT. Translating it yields CASSEARLSSYNSPLHF.

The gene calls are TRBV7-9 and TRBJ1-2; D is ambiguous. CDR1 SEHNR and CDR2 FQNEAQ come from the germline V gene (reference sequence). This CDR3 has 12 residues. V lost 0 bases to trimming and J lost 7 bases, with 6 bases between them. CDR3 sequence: CASSLADFGYTF. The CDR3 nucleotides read TGTGCCAGCAGCTTAGCGGACTTTGGCTACACCTTC. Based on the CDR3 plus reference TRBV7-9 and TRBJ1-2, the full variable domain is DTGVSQNPRHKITKRGQNVTFRCDPISEHNRLYWYRQTLGQGPEFLTYFQNEAQLEKSRLLSDRFSAERPKGSFSTLEIQRTEQGDSAMYLCASSLADFGYTFGSGTRLTVV.

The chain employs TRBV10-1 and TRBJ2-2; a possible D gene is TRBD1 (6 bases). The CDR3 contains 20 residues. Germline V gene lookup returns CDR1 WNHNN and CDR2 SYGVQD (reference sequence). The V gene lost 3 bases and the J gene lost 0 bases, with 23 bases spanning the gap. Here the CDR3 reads CASSDRFAVQGPANTGELFF. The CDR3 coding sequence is TGCGCCAGCAGTGATAGGTTCGCCGTACAGGGCCCCGCGAACACCGGGGAGCTGTTTTTT.

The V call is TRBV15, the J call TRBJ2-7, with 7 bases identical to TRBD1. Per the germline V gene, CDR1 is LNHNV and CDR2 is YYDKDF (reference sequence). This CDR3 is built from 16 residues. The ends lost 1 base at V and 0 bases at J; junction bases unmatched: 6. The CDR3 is CATSRGWGQSSYEQYV. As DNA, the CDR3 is TGTGCCACCAGCAGAGGGTGGGGACAGAGCTCCTACGAGCAGTACGTC.

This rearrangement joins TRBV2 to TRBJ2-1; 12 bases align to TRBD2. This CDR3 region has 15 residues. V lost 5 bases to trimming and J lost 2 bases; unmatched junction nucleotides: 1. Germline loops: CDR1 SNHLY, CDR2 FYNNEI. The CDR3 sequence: CASSWTSGAYNEQFF. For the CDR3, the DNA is TGTGCCAGCAGTTGGACTAGCGGGGCCTACAATGAGCAGTTCTTC.

In DNA form, the CDR3 reads TGTGCCAGCAGTTTGGGCTGGAAGAATTCACCCCTCCACTTT. Translating gives CASSLGWKNSPLHF. This rearrangement joins TRBV27 to TRBJ1-6; no definite D call. The V gene lost 3 bases and the J gene lost 7 bases, with 10 bases spanning the gap. CDR1 is MNHEY, CDR2 SMNVEV, per germline (reference sequence). The CDR3 spans 14 residues.

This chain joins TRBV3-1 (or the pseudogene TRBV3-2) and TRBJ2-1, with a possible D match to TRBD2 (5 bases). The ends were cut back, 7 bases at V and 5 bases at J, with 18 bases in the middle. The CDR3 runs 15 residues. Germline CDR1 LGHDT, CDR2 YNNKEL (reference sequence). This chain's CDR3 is CASTLDVGLHNEQFF. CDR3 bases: TGTGCCAGCACCTTAGACGTAGGACTGCACAATGAGCAGTTCTTC.

CDR3 loop: CASSRDNTDTQYF. CDR3 coding DNA: TGTGCCAGCAGTAGGGACAACACAGATACGCAGTATTTT. The rearrangement joins TRBV12-3 or TRBV12-4 to TRBJ2-3, with TRBD1 as a possible D gene (6 bases). CDR3 length: 13 residues. V was trimmed by 5 bases and J by 2 bases, leaving 8 bases between them.

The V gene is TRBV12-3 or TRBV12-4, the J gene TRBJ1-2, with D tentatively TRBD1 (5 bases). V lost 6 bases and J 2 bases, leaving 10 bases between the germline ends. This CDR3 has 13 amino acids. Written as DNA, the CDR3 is TGTGCCAGCAGCGTGACAGAGAACTATGGCTACACCTTC. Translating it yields CASSVTENYGYTF.

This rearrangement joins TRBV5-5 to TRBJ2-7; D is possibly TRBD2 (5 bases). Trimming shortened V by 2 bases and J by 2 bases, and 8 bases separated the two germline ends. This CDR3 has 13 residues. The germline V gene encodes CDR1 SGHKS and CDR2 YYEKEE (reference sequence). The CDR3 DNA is TGTGCCAGCAGCTTTTTCGGGACCTACGAGCAGTACTTC. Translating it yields CASSFFGTYEQYF.

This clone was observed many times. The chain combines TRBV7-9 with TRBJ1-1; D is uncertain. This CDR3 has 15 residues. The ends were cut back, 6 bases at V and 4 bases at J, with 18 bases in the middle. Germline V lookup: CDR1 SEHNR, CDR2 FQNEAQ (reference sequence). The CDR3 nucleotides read TGTGCCAGCAGAACAAAAATCAGGTTGGGCACTGAAGCTTTCTTT. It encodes CASRTKIRLGTEAFF.

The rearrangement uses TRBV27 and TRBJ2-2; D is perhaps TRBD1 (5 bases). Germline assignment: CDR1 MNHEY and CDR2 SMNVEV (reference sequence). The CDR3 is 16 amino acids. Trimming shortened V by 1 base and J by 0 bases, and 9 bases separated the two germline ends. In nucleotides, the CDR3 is TGTGCCAGCAGTTTATACAGGACGGCGAACACCGGGGAGCTGTTTTTT. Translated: CASSLYRTANTGELFF.

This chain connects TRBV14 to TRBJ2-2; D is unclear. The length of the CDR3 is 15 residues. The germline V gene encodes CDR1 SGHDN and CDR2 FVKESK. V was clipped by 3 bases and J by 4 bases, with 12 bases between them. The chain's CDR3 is CASSQVQIVTGELFF. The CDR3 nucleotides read TGTGCCAGCAGCCAGGTACAGATAGTCACCGGGGAGCTGTTTTTT.

CDR3 sequence: CASSDREYSGELFF. DNA for the CDR3: TGTGCCAGCAGCGACAGGGAGTATTCCGGGGAGCTGTTTTTT. This chain connects TRBV5-4 to TRBJ2-2; 7 bases are a match to TRBD1. There are 14 residues in the CDR3. From germline, CDR1 is SGHNT and CDR2 YYREEE (reference sequence). Trimming took 4 bases from V and 6 from J; bases not matched to a gene: 6.

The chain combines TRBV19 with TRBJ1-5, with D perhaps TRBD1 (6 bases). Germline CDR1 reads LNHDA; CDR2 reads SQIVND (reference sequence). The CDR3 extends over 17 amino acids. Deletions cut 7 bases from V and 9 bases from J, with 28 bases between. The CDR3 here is CASTFNRKGQGRLPQHF. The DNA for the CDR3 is TGTGCCAGTACCTTCAATCGGAAGGGGCAGGGGAGATTGCCCCAGCATTTT.

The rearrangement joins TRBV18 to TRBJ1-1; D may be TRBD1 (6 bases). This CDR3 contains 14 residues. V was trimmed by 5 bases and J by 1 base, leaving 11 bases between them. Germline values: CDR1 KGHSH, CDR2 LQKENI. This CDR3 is CASSNTGSNTEAFF. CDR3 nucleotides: TGTGCCAGCTCAAATACAGGGTCGAACACTGAAGCTTTCTTT.

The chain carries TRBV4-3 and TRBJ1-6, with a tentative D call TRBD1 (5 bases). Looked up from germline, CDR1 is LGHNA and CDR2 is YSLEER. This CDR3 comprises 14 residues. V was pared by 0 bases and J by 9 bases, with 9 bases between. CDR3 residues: CASSQETGGSPLHF. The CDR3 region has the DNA TGCGCCAGCAGCCAAGAAACCGGGGGTTCACCCCTCCACTTT.